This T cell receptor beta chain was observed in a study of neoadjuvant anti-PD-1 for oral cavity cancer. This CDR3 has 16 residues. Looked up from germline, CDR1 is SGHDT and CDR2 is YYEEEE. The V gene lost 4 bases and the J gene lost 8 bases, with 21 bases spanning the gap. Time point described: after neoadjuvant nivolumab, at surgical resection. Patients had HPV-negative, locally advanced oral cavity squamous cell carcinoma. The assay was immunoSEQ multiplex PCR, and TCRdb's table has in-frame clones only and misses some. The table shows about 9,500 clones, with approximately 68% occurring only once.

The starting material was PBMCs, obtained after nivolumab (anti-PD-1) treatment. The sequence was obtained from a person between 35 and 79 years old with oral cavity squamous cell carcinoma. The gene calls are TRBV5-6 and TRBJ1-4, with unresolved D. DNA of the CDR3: TGTGCCAGCAGCCTCTGGTCGGGGTTGCGTCGGGAAAAACTGTTTTTT. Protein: CASSLWSGLRREKLFF.